The 10 T cell receptor beta chains below were found in one sample sequenced in a study of cytomegalovirus exposure and HLA in healthy donors. With 60 Vbeta and 13 Jbeta primers, the PCR was carried out. Sequencing was performed with immunoSEQ multiplex PCR; in TCRdb, only in-frame clones are kept and a portion is missing. The table lists 120,000 or so clones, approximately 80% of them singletons. Sequenced input: PBMCs. All receptors come from a man between 45 and 60 years old in good health and CMV-seropositive.

The sample holds a few counts of this clone. The chain is built from TRBV13 and TRBJ2-3; 8 nucleotides align to TRBD1. The ends lost 0 bases at V and 5 bases at J; junction bases unmatched: 7. CDR1 PRHDT and CDR2 FYEKMQ come from the germline V gene (reference sequence). This CDR3 is 16 amino acids long. CDR3 nucleotides: TGTGCCAGCAGCTTAGGCGTGGCAGGGGGCGTAGATACGCAGTATTTT. Translating it yields CASSLGVAGGVDTQYF. Looking up the rest from reference TRBV13 and TRBJ2-3 gives the full variable domain: AAGVIQSPRHLIKEKRETATLKCYPIPRHDTVYWYQQGPGQDPQFLISFYEKMQSDKGSIPDRFSAQQFSDYHSELNMSSLELGDSALYFCASSLGVAGGVDTQYFGPGTRLTVL.

The rearrangement joins TRBV28 to TRBJ2-1; 8 bases fit TRBD2. This CDR3 is 15 amino acids long. The germline V gene has CDR1 MDHEN and CDR2 SYDVKM. V was pared by 3 bases and J by 4 bases, with 5 bases of the junction left unmatched. CDR3 in amino acids: CASSFVGGGYNEQFF. In nucleotides, the CDR3 is TGTGCCAGCAGTTTTGTCGGCGGGGGGTACAATGAGCAGTTCTTC.

The J gene is TRBJ2-4, the V gene TRBV7-2, with D maybe TRBD1 (6 bases). The V end lost 5 bases, the J end lost 4 bases, and 12 bases lay between the germline ends. The CDR3 covers 14 residues. Germline-derived CDR1 and CDR2 are SGHTA and FQGNSA. The CDR3 spells CASSKQGLKNIQYF. CDR3 DNA sequence: TGTGCCAGCAGCAAGCAGGGGTTGAAAAACATTCAGTACTTC.

This chain uses TRBV7-6 with TRBJ2-1; TRBD1 is a possible D gene (6 bases). V shed 3 bases and J shed 0 bases, with 12 bases lying between them. The V gene's germline CDR1 is SGHVS and CDR2 FNYEAQ. The CDR3 spans 16 residues. CDR3 in DNA: TGTGCCAGCAGCTTCGGACAGTCGAGCTCCTACAATGAGCAGTTCTTC. This translates into CASSFGQSSSYNEQFF.

This chain joins TRBV6-1 and TRBJ2-7; 8 bases align to TRBD1. After removal of 5 bases from V and 2 bases from J, the junction contained 5 bases not matched to a gene. This CDR3 comprises 14 residues. Germline CDR1 reads MNHNS; CDR2 reads SASEGT. The CDR3 loop reads CASSLDRGTYEQYF. The CDR3, as DNA: TGTGCCAGCAGTCTCGACAGGGGTACCTACGAGCAGTACTTC.

V gene TRBV2 combines with J gene TRBJ1-1; possibly TRBD1 for D (5 bases). Germline V gene data show CDR1 as SNHLY and CDR2 as FYNNEI. Trimming took off 6 bases at V and 1 base at J, with 6 bases between the two ends. CDR3 length: 12 amino acids. The CDR3 DNA reads as TGTGCCAGCAGCAGGGAGAACACTGAAGCTTTCTTT. Amino acids: CASSRENTEAFF.

This clone was observed a few times. The chain combines TRBV6-6 with TRBJ2-6; a weak D match, TRBD1 (6 bases). From germline, CDR1 is MNHNY and CDR2 SVGAGI (reference sequence). This CDR3 region has 15 residues. V lost 0 bases, J lost 4 bases, and 7 bases lay in between. For the CDR3, the DNA is TGTGCCAGCAGTTACTCAGGGACAGGGGCCAACGTCCTGACTTTC. Translation: CASSYSGTGANVLTF.

The CDR3 region has the DNA TGCAGCGCCTCCGGGGGGACTACCAATGAAAAACTGTTTTTT. It codes for CSASGGTTNEKLFF. The J gene is TRBJ1-4, the V gene TRBV29-1; a weak D match, TRBD1 (5 bases). The CDR3 covers 14 residues. Looked up from germline, CDR1 is SQVTM and CDR2 is ANQGSEA. V lost 7 bases and J 5 bases, leaving 17 bases between the germline ends.

The chain recombines TRBV27 with TRBJ2-1, with 11 bases fitting TRBD2. V was clipped by 3 bases and J by 7 bases; unmatched bases: 14. Germline V gene lookup returns CDR1 MNHEY and CDR2 SMNVEV (reference sequence). The CDR3 has 18 amino acids. CDR3 protein: CASSLIGLAGGRPNEQFF. DNA for the CDR3: TGTGCCAGCAGTTTGATAGGGCTAGCGGGGGGCCGGCCGAATGAGCAGTTCTTC.

The genes are TRBV7-2 and TRBJ2-7; TRBD2 agrees at 8 bases. The ends lost 3 bases at V and 2 bases at J; junction bases unmatched: 6. CDR3 size: 15 residues. Germline V CDR1 and CDR2: SGHTA, FQGNSA. CDR3 sequence: CASSFYGGAAYEQYF. CDR3 nucleotides: TGTGCCAGCAGCTTTTACGGGGGGGCCGCCTACGAGCAGTACTTC.